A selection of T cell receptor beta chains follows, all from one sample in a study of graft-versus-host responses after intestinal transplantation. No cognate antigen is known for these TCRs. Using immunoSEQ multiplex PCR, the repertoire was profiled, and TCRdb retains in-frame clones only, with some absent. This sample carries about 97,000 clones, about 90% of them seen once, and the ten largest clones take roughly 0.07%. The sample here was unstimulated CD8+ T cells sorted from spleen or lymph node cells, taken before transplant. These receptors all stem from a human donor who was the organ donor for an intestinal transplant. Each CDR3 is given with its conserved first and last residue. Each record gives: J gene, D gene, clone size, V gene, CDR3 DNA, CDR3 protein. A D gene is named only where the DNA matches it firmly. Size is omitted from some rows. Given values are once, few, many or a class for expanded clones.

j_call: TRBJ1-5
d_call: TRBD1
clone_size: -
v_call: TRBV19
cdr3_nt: TGTGCCAGTACCCTGACAGGGGTCAATCAGCCCCAGCATTTT
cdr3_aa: CASTLTGVNQPQHF

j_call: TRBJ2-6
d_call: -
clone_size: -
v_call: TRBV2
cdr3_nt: TGTGCCAGCACCAACCCAGGGGACGGGGCCAACGTCCTGACTTTC
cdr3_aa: CASTNPGDGANVLTF

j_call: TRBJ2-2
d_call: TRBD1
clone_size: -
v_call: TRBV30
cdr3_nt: TGTGCCTGGAGTGATCTAACAGGGGTGAAAGGGGAGCTGTTTTTT
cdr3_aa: CAWSDLTGVKGELFF

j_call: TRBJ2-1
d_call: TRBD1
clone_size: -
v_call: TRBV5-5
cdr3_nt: TGTGCCAGCAGTTTGGGGACAGGGAGCAATGAGCAGTTCTTC
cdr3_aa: CASSLGTGSNEQFF

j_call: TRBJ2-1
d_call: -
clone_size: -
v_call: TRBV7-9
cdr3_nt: TGTGCCAGCAGCTTTTTCCCCTTGACAGAGGTTGTGTGGGGTGAGCAGTTCTTC
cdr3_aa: CASSFFPLTEVVWGEQFF

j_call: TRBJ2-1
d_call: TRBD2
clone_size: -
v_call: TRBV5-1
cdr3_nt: TGCGCCAGCAGCATCGGGACTATGTCTCCGCGTACGCACAATGAGCAGTTCTTC
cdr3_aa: CASSIGTMSPRTHNEQFF

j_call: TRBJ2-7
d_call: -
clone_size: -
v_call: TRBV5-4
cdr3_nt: TGTGCCAGCAGCTTGAGATTGGGCTACTCCTACGAGCAGTACTTC
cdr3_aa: CASSLRLGYSYEQYF

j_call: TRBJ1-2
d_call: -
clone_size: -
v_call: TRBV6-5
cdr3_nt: TGTGCCAGCAGCCGGCGGAGAACTAACTATGGCTACACCTTC
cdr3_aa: CASSRRRTNYGYTF

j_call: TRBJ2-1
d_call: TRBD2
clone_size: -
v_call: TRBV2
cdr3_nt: TGTGCCAGCCAAGATACTAGCGGGGGATCCTACAATGAGCAGTTCTTC
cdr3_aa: CASQDTSGGSYNEQFF

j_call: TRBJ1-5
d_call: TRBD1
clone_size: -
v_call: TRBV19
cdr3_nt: TGTGCCAGTAGTATCACAGGGGACAATCAGCCCCAGCATTTT
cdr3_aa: CASSITGDNQPQHF

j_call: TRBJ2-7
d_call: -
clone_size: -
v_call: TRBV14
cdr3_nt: TGTGCCAGCAGCCAGGCAGTTTCTTGGGAGCAGTACTTC
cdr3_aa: CASSQAVSWEQYF

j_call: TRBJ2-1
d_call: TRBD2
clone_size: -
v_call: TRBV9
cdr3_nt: TGTGCCAGCAGCGCTAGCGGGGGGTTTTATGAGCAGTTCTTC
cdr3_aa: CASSASGGFYEQFF

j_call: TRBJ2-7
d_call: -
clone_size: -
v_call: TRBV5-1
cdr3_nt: TGCGCCAGCAGCTTGGGCGGCGGCGAGCAGTACTTC
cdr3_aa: CASSLGGGEQYF

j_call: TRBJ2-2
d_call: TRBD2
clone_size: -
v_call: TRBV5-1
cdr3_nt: TGCGCCAGCAGCCTGACGGGACTAGCGGGGGGTCCCGCCGGGGAGCTGTTTTTT
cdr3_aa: CASSLTGLAGGPAGELFF

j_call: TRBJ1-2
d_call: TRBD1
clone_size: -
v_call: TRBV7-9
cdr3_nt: TGTGCCAGCAGACCGGGACAGGACTATGGCTACACCTTC
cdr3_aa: CASRPGQDYGYTF

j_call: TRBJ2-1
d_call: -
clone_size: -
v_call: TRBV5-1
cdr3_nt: TGCGCCAGCAGCTTGTCCGGCAGGTGGGCCCAGTTCTTC
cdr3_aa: CASSLSGRWAQFF

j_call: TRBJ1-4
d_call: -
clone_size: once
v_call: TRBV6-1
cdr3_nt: TGTGCCGGGCGGGACCCGGAAAATAATGAAAAACTGTTTTTT
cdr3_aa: CAGRDPENNEKLFF

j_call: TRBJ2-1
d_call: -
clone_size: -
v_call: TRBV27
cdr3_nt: TGTGCCAGCAGTTTATTACTAGTTGAGGTGGGAGAGCAGTTCTTC
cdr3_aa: CASSLLLVEVGEQFF

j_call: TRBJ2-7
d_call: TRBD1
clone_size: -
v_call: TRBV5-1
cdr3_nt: TGCGCCAGCTATTCTCCTGACAGGGACTACGAGCAGTACTTC
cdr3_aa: CASYSPDRDYEQYF

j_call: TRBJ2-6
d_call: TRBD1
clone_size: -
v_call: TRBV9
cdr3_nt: TGTGCCAGCAGCACCCGGGACAGGGGTTCTGGGGCCAACGTCCTGACTTTC
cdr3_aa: CASSTRDRGSGANVLTF

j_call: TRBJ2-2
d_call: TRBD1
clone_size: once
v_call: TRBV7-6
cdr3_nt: TGTGCCAGCAGCTTTGGGACAGATTTTAACACCGGGGAGCTGTTTTTT
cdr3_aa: CASSFGTDFNTGELFF

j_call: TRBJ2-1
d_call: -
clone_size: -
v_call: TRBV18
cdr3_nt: TGTGCCAGCTCACCGAGTGTCCAGGTCTCGCCCTATGAGCAGTTCTTC
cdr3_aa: CASSPSVQVSPYEQFF

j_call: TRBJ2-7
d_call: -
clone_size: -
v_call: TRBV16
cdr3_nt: TGTGCCAGCAAAAATTCGGGGCCAGGGAGCGGGACAAATTTCTACGAGCAGTACTTC
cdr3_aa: CASKNSGPGSGTNFYEQYF

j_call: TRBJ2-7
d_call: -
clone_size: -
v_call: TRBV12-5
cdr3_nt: TGTGCTAGTGGTATGGGCCTAGCCTACGAGCAGTACTTC
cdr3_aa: CASGMGLAYEQYF

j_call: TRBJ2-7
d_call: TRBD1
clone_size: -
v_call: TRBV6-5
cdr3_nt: TGTGCCAGCAGCTCCGGGACAGGGGGCTACGAGCAGTACTTC
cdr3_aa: CASSSGTGGYEQYF

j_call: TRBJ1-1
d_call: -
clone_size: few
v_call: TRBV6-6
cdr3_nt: TGTGCCAGCAGCCCGCTACAGGTCATGAACACTGAAGCTTTCTTT
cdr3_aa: CASSPLQVMNTEAFF

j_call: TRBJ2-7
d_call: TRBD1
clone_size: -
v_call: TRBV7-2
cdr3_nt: TGTGCCAGCAGCTTAGGTAGGCCGGGCAGTAAGGGACAGGGGATCGAGCAGTACTTC
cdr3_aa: CASSLGRPGSKGQGIEQYF

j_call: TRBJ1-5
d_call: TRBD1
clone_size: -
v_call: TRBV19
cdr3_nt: TGTGCCAGTAGTATCGGGGCAGGGGGCTGGAATCAGCCCCAGCATTTT
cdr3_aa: CASSIGAGGWNQPQHF

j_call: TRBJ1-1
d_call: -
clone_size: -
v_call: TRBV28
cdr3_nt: TGTGCCAGCAGTTTAAAGTCCGCAGGGGTTGAAGCTTTCTTT
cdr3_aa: CASSLKSAGVEAFF

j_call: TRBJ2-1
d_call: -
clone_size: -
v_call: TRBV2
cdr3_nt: TGTGCCAGCAGCCCAGACAATGAGCAGTTCTTC
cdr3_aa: CASSPDNEQFF

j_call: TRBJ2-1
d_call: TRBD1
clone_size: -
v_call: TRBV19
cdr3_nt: TGTGCCAGTAGTCCTGAGACAGGGTCTTCCTACAATGAGCAGTTCTTC
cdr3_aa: CASSPETGSSYNEQFF

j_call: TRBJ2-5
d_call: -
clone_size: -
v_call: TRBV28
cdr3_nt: TGTGCCAGCAGTTTATCGGTAAACCAAGAGACCCAGTACTTC
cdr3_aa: CASSLSVNQETQYF

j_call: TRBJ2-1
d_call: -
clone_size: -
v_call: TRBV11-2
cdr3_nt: TGTGCCACACTAAGGGAGCCTCTTAATAATGAGCAGTTCTTC
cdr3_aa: CATLREPLNNEQFF

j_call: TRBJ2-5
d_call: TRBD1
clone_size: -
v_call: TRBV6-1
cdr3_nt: TGTGCCAGCAGTGAACACCGGACAGGGGAATTCCAAGAGACCCAGTACTTC
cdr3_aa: CASSEHRTGEFQETQYF

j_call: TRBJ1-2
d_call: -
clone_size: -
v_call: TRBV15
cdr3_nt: TGTGCCACCAGCAGAGATAGAGATCGGGGGGATGGCTACACCTTC
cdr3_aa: CATSRDRDRGDGYTF

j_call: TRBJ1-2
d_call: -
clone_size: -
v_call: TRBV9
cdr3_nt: TGTGCCAGCAGCGTAGGACCGGGGGGCGGAGGGTATGGCTACACCTTC
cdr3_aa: CASSVGPGGGGYGYTF

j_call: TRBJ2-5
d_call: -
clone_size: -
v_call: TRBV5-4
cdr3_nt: TGTGCCAGCAGCTACCGGGAACAAGAGACCCAGTACTTC
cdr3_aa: CASSYREQETQYF

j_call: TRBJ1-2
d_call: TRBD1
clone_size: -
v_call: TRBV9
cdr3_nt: TGTGCCAGCAGCGTAGTAGGACAGGGTAGTGGCTACACCTTC
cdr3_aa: CASSVVGQGSGYTF

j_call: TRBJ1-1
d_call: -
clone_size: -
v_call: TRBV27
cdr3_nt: TGTGCCAGCAGTGTCGCCGGGGGATGGACTGAAGCTTTCTTT
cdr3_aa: CASSVAGGWTEAFF

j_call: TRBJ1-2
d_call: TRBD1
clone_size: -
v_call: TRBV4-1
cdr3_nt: TGCGCCAGCAGCCAAGAGTCCGGGACAGGGAATGGCTACACCTTC
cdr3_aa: CASSQESGTGNGYTF

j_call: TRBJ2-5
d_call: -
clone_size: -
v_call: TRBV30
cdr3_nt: TGTGCCTCTCAGCGTGAAAACCAAGAGACCCAGTACTTC
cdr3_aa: CASQRENQETQYF

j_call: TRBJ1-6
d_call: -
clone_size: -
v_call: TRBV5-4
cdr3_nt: TGTGCCAGCAGCTTCGAGAGGGTGAGCTCCTATAATTCACCCCTCCACTTT
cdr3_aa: CASSFERVSSYNSPLHF

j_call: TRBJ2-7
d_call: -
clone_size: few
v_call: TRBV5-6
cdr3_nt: TGTGCCAGCAGCTTGGCCGGAGTCTACGAGCAGTACTTC
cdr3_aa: CASSLAGVYEQYF